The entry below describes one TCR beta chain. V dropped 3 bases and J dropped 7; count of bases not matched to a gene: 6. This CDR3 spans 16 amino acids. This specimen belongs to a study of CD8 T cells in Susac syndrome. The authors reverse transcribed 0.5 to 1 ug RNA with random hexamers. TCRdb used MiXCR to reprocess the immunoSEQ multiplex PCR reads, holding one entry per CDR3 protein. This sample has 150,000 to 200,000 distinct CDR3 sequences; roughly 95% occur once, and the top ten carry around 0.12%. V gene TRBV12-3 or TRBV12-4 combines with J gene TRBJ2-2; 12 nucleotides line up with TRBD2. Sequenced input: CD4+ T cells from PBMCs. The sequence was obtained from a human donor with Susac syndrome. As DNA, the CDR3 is TGTGCCAGCAGTTTGAGACTAGCGGGAGTTGGCGGGGAGCTGTTTTTT. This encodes CASSLRLAGVGGELFF.